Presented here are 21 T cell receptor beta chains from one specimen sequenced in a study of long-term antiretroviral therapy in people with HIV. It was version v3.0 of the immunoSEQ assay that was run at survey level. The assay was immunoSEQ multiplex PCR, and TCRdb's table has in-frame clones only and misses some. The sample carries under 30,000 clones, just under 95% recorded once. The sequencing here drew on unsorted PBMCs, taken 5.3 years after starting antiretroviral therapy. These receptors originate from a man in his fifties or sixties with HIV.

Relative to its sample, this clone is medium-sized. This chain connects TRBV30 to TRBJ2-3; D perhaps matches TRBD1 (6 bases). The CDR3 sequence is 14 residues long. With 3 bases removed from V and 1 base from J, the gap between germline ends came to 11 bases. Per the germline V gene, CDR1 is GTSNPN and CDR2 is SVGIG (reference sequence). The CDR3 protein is CAWRQGYGTDTQYF. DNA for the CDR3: TGTGCCTGGAGGCAGGGGTACGGCACAGATACGCAGTATTTT.

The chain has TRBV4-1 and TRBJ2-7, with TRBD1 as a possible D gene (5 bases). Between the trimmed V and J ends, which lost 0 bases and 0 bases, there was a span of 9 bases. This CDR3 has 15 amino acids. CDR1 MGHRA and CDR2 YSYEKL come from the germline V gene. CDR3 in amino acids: CASSQEQVSSYEQYF. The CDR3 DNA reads TGCGCCAGCAGCCAAGAACAGGTTAGCTCCTACGAGCAGTACTTC.

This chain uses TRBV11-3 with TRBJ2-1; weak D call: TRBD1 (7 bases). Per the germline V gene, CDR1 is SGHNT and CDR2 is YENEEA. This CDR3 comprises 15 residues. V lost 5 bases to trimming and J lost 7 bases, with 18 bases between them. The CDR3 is CASSQGGSQGNEQFF. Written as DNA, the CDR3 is TGTGCCAGCAGCCAGGGGGGCTCCCAGGGGAATGAGCAGTTCTTC.

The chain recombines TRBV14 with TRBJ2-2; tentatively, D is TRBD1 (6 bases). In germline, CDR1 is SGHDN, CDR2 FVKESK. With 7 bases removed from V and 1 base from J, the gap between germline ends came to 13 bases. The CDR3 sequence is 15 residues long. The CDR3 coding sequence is TGTGCCAGCAAGCCGTCACAGGGGAACACCGGGGAGCTGTTTTTT. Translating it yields CASKPSQGNTGELFF.

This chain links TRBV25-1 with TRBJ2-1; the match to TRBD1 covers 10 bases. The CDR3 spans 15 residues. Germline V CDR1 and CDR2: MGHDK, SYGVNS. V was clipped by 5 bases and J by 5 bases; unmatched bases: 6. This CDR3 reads CASSNDRGLDNEQFF. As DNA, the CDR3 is TGTGCCAGCAGTAACGACAGGGGGCTGGACAATGAGCAGTTCTTC.

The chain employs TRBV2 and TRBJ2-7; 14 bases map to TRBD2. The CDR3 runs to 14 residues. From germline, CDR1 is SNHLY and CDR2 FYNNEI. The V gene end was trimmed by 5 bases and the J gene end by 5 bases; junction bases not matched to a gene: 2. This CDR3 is CASSLGLAGDEQYF. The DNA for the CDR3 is TGTGCCAGCAGTTTGGGACTAGCGGGGGACGAGCAGTACTTC.

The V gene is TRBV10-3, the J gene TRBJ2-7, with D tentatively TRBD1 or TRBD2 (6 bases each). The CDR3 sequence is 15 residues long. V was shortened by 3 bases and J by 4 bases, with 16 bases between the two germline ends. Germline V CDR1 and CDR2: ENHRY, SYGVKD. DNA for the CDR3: TGTGCCATCAGTGAAAGGGGGGACGGGTCTTACGAGCAGTACTTC. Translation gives CAISERGDGSYEQYF.

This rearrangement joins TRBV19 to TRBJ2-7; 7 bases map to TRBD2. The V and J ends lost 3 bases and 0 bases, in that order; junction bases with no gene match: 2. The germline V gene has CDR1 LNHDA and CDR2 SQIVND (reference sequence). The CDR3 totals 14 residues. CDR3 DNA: TGTGCCAGTAGTATTCGGGGGGTCTCCTACGAGCAGTACTTC. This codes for CASSIRGVSYEQYF.

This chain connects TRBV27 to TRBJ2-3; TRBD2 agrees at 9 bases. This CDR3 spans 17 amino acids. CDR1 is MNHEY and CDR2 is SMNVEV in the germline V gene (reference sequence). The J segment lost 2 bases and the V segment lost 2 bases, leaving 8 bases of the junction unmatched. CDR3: CASSLGAGGLSTDTQYF. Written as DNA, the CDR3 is TGTGCCAGCAGTTTAGGAGCGGGGGGTCTTTCCACAGATACGCAGTATTTT.

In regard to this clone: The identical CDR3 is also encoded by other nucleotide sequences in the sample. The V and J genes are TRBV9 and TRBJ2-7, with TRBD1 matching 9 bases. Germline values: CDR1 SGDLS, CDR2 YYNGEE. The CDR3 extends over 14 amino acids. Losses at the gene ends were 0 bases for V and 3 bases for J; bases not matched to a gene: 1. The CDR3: CASSVGTGVYEQYF. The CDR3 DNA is TGTGCCAGCAGCGTAGGGACAGGGGTCTACGAGCAGTACTTC.

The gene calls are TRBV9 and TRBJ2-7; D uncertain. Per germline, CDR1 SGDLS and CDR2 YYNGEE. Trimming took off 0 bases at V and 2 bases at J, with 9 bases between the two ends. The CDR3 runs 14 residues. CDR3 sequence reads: CASSVGSQTYEQYF. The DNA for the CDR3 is TGTGCCAGCAGCGTAGGGTCTCAGACCTACGAGCAGTACTTC.

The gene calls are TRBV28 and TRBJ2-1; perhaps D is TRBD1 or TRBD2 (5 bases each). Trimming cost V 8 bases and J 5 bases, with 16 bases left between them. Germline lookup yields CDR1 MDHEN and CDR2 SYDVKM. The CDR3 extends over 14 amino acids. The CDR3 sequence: CASFARDGNNEQFF. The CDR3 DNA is TGTGCCAGCTTCGCCCGGGACGGAAACAATGAGCAGTTCTTC.

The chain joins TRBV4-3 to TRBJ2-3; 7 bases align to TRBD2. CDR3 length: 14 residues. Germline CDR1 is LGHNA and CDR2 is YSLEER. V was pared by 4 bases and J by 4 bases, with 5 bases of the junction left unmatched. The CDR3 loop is CASSPEAGADTQYF. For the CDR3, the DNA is TGCGCCAGCAGCCCTGAGGCGGGGGCAGATACGCAGTATTTT.

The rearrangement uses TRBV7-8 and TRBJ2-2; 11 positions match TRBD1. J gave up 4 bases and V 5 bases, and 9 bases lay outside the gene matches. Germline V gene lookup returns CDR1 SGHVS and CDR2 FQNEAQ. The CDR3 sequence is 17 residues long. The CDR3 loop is CASSHPDRGRFTGELFF. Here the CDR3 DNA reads TGTGCCAGCAGCCACCCGGACAGGGGGCGATTCACCGGGGAGCTGTTTTTT.

The CDR3 region has the DNA TGTGCCAGCAGCCAACTTGACAGGGACTCCTACGAGCAGTACTTC. Protein product: CASSQLDRDSYEQYF. The V and J genes are TRBV14 and TRBJ2-7; 7 bases fit TRBD1. The CDR3 consists of 15 residues. Germline values: CDR1 SGHDN, CDR2 FVKESK. Trimming removed 2 bases from V and 0 bases from J; junction bases left unmatched: 4.

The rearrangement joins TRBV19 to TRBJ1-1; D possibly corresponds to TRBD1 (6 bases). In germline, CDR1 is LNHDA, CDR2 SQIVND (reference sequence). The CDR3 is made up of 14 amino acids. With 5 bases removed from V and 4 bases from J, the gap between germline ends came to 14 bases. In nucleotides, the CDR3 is TGTGCCAGTAGTTCCGGGACATCCCTCACTGAAGCTTTCTTT. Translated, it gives CASSSGTSLTEAFF.

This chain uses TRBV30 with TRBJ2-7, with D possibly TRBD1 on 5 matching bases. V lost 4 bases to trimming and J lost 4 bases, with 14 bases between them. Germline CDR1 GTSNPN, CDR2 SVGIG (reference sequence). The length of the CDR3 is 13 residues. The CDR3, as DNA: TGTGCCTGGACAGGGTCTCAACCGTACGAGCAGTACTTC. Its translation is CAWTGSQPYEQYF. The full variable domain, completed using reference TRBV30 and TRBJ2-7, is SQTIHQWPATLVQPVGSPLSLECTVEGTSNPNLYWYRQAAGRGLQLLFYSVGIGQISSEVPQNLSASRPQDRQFILSSKKLLLSDSGFYLCAWTGSQPYEQYFGPGTRLTVT.

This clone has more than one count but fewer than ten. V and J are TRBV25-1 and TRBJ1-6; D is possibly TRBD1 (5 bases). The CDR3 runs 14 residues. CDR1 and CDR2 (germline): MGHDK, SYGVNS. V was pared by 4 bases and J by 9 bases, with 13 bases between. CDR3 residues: CASSVRSGGSPLHF. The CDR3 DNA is TGTGCCAGCAGTGTTCGGTCGGGGGGTTCACCCCTCCACTTT.

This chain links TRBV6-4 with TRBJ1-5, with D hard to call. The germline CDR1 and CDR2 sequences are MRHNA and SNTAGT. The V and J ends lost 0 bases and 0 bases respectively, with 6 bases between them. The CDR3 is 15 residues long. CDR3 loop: CASSDSVHSNQPQHF. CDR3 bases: TGTGCCAGCAGTGACTCAGTTCATAGCAATCAGCCCCAGCATTTT.

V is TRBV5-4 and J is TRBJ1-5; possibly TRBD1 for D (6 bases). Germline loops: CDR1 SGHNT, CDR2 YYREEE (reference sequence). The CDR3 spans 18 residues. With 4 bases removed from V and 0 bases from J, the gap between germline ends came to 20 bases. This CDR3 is CASSPYPPGVNSNQPQHF. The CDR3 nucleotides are TGTGCCAGCAGCCCATACCCACCAGGGGTGAATAGCAATCAGCCCCAGCATTTT.

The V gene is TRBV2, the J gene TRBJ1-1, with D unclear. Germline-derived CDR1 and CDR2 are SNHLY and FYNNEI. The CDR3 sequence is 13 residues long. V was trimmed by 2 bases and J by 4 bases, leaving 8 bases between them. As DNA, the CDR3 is TGTGCCAGCAGTGAATCTGGAGGCACTGAAGCTTTCTTT. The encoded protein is CASSESGGTEAFF.